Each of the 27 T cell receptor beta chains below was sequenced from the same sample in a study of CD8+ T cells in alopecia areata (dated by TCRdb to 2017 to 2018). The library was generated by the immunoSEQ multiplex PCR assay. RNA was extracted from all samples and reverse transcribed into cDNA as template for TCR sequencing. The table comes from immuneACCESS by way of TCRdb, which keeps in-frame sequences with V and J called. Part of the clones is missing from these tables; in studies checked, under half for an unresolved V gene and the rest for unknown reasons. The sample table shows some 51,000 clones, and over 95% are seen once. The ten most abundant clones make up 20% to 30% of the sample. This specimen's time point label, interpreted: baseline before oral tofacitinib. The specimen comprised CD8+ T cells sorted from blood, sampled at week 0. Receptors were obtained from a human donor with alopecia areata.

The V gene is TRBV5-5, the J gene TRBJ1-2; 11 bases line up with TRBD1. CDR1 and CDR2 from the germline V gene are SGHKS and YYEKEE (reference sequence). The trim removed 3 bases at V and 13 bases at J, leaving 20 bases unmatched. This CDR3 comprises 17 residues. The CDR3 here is CASSSGQGDDLPMAITF. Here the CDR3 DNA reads TGTGCCAGCAGCTCGGGACAGGGGGACGACCTACCTATGGCTATCACCTTC.

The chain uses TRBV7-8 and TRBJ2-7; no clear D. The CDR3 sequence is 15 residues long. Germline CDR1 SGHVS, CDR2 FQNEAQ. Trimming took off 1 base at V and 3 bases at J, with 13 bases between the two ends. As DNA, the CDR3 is TGTGCCAGCAGCTTAGTTGGGCAACCGGACTACGAGCAGTACTTC. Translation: CASSLVGQPDYEQYF.

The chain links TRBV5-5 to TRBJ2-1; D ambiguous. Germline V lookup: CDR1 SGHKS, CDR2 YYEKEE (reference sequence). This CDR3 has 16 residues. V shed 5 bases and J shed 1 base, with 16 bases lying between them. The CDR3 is CASSLSGRSSYNEQFF. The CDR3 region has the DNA TGTGCCAGCAGTCTTTCAGGACGGTCTTCCTACAATGAGCAGTTCTTC.

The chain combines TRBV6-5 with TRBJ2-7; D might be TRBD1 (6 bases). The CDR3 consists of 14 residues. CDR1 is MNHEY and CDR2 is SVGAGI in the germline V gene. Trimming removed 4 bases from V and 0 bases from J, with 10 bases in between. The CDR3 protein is CASSSRQDSYEQYF. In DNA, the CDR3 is TGTGCCAGCAGTTCCAGACAGGACTCCTACGAGCAGTACTTC.

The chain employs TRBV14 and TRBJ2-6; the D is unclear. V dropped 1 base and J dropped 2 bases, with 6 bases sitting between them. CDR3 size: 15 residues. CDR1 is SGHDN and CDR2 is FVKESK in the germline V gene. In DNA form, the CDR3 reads TGTGCCAGCAGCCAAGTGGGCGCTGGGGCCAACGTCCTGACTTTC. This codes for CASSQVGAGANVLTF.

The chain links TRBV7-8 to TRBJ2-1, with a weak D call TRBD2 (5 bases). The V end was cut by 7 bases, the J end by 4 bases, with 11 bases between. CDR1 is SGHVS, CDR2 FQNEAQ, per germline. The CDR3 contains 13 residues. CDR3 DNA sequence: TGTGCCAGCACCGGAGGATTTTACAATGAGCAGTTCTTC. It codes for CASTGGFYNEQFF.

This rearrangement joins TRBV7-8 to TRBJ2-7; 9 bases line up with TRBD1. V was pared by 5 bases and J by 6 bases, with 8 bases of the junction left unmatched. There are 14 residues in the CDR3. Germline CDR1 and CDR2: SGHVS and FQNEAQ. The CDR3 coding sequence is TGTGCCAGCAGCCCATGGACAGGGGCACGCGAGCAGTACTTC. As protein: CASSPWTGAREQYF.

The CDR3 DNA is TGTGCCAGCAGCCCCCCCGGGGGTCCTGAAAAACTGTTTTTT. Translated: CASSPPGGPEKLFF. The chain links TRBV7-9 to TRBJ1-4; D is perhaps TRBD1 (5 bases). The germline gives CDR1 SEHNR, CDR2 FQNEAQ (reference sequence). V was trimmed by 5 bases and J by 7 bases, leaving 14 bases between them. CDR3 length equals 14 residues.

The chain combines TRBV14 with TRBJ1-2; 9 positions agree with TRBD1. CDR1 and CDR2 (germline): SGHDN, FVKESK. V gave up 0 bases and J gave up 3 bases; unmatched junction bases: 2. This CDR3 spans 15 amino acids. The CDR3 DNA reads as TGTGCCAGCAGCCAAGAGGGACAGGGTTACTATGGCTACACCTTC. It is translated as CASSQEGQGYYGYTF.

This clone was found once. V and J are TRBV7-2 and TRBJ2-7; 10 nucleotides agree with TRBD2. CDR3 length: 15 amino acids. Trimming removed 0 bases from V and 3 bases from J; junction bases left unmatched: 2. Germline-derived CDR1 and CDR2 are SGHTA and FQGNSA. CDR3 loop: CASSLAAGGIYEQYF. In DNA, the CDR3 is TGTGCCAGCAGCTTAGCAGCGGGGGGGATCTACGAGCAGTACTTC.

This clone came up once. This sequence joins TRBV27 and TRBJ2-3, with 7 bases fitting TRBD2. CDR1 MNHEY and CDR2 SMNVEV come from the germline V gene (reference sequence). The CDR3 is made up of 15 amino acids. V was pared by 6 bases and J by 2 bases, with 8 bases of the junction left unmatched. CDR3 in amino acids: CASSLEGGVTDTQYF. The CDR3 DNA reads TGTGCCAGCAGCCTGGAGGGAGGGGTCACAGATACGCAGTATTTT.

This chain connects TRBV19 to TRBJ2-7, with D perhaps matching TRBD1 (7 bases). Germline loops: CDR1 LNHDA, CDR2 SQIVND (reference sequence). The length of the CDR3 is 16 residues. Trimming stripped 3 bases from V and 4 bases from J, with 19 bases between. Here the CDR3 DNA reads TGTGCCAGTAGTATGGCGGCAGGGGGAGGTTTGTACGAGCAGTACTTC. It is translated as CASSMAAGGGLYEQYF.

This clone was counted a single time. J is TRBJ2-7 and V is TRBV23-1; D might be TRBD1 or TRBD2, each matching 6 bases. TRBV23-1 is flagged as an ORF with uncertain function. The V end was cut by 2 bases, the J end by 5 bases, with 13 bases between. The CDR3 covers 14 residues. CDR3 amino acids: CASSQKGGSHEQYF. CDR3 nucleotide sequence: TGCGCCAGCAGTCAAAAGGGGGGTTCCCACGAGCAGTACTTC.

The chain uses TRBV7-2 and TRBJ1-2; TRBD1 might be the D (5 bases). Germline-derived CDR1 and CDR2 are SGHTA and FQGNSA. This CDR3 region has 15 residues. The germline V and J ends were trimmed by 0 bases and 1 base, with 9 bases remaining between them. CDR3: CASSLATQDNYGYTF. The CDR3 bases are TGTGCCAGCAGCTTAGCGACACAGGATAACTATGGCTACACCTTC.

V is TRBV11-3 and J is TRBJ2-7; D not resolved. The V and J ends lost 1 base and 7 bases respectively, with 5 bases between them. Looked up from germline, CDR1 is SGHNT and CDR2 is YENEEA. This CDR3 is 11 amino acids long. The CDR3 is CASSLALEQYF. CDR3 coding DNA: TGTGCCAGCAGCTTAGCACTAGAGCAGTACTTC. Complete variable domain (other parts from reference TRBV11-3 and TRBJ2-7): EAGVVQSPRYKIIEKKQPVAFWCNPISGHNTLYWYLQNLGQGPELLIRYENEEAVDDSQLPKDRFSAERLKGVDSTLKIQPAELGDSAVYLCASSLALEQYFGPGTRLTVT.

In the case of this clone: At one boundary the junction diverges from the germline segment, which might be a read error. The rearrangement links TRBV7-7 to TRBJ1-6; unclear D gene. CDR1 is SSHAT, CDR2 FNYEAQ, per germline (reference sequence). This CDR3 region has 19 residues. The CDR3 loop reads CASSLRPPGAYGPNSPLHF. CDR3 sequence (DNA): TGTGCTAGCAGCTTGAGGCCTCCGGGAGCCTACGGTCCTAATTCACCCCTCCACTTT. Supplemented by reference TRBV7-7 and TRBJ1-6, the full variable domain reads GAGVSQSPRYKVTKRGQDVTLRCDPISSHATLYWYQQALGQGPEFLTYFNYEAQPDKSGLPSDRFSAERPEGSISTLTIQRTEQRDSAMYRCASSLRPPGAYGPNSPLHFGNGTRLTVT.

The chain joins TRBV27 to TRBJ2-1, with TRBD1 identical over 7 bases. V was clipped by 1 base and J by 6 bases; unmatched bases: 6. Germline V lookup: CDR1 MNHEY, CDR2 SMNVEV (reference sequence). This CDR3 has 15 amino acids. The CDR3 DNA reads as TGTGCCAGCAGTTTATGGCAGGGGGTCGGCAATGAGCAGTTCTTC. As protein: CASSLWQGVGNEQFF.

This CDR3 reads CASSSGPPVTDTQYF. The CDR3, as DNA: TGTGCCAGCAGCTCGGGACCACCCGTCACAGATACGCAGTATTTT. The chain links TRBV7-9 to TRBJ2-3; D may correspond to TRBD1 or TRBD2 (5 bases each). The CDR3 is 15 residues long. Looked up from germline, CDR1 is SEHNR and CDR2 is FQNEAQ (reference sequence). Trimming removed 4 bases at V and 2 bases at J, with 13 bases between.

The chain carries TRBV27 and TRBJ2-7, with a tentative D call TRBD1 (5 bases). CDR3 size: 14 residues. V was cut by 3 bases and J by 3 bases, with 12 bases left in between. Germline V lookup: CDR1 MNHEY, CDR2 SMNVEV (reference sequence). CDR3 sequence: CASSFVDTLYEQYF. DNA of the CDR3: TGTGCCAGCAGTTTCGTGGACACTCTCTACGAGCAGTACTTC.

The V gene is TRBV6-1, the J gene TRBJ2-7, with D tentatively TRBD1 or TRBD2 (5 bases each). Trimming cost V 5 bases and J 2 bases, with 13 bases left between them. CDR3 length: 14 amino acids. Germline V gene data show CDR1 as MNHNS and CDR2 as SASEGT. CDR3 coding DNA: TGTGCCAGCAGTCTACGGGACGGAACCTACGAGCAGTACTTC. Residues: CASSLRDGTYEQYF.

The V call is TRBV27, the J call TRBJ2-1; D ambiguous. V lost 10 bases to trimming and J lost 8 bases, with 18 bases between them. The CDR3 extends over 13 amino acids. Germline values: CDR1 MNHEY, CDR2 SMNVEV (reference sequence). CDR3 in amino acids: CATSGPFKYEQFF. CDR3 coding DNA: TGTGCCACCTCCGGGCCGTTTAAGTATGAGCAGTTCTTC.

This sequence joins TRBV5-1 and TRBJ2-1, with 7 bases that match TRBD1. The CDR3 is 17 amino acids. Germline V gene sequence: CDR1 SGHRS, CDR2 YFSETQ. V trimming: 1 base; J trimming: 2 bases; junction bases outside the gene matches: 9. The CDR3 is CASSLYPGTETYNEQFF. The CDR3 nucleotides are TGCGCCAGCAGCTTGTATCCCGGGACAGAGACCTACAATGAGCAGTTCTTC.

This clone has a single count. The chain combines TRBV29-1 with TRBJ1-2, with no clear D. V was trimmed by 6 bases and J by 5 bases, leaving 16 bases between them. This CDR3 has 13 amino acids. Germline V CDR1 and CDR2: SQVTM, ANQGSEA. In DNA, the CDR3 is TGCAGCGTAGATCGGGCCAGTGGGTATGGCTACACCTTC. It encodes CSVDRASGYGYTF.

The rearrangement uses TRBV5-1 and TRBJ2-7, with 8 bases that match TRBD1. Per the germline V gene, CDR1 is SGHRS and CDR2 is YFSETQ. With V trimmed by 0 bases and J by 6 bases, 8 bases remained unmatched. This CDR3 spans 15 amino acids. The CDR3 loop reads CASSLEAAGGAEQYF. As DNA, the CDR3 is TGCGCCAGCAGCTTGGAAGCGGCAGGGGGCGCCGAGCAGTACTTC.

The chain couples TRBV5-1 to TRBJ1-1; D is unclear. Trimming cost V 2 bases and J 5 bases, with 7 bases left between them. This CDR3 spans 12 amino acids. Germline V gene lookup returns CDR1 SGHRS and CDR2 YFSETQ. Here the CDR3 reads CASSLTRTEAFF. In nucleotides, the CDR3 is TGCGCCAGCAGCTTAACAAGGACTGAAGCTTTCTTT.

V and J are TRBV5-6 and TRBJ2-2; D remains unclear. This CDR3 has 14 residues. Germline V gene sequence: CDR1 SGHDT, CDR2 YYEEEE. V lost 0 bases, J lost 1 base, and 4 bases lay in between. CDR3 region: CASSLVVNTGELFF. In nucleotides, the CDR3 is TGTGCCAGCAGCTTGGTTGTGAACACCGGGGAGCTGTTTTTT.

The CDR3 spells CASSQEGTAWRETQYF. CDR3 coding DNA: TGTGCCAGCAGCCAAGAAGGGACGGCTTGGCGGGAGACCCAGTACTTC. This chain uses TRBV14 with TRBJ2-5; tentatively, D is TRBD1 or TRBD2 (5 bases each). Germline-derived CDR1 and CDR2 are SGHDN and FVKESK. The CDR3 loop spans 16 amino acids. V lost 0 bases, J lost 5 bases, and 16 bases lay in between. Supplemented by reference TRBV14 and TRBJ2-5, the full variable domain reads EAGVTQFPSHSVIEKGQTVTLRCDPISGHDNLYWYRRVMGKEIKFLLHFVKESKQDESGMPNNRFLAERTGGTYSTLKVQPAELEDSGVYFCASSQEGTAWRETQYFGPGTRLLVL.